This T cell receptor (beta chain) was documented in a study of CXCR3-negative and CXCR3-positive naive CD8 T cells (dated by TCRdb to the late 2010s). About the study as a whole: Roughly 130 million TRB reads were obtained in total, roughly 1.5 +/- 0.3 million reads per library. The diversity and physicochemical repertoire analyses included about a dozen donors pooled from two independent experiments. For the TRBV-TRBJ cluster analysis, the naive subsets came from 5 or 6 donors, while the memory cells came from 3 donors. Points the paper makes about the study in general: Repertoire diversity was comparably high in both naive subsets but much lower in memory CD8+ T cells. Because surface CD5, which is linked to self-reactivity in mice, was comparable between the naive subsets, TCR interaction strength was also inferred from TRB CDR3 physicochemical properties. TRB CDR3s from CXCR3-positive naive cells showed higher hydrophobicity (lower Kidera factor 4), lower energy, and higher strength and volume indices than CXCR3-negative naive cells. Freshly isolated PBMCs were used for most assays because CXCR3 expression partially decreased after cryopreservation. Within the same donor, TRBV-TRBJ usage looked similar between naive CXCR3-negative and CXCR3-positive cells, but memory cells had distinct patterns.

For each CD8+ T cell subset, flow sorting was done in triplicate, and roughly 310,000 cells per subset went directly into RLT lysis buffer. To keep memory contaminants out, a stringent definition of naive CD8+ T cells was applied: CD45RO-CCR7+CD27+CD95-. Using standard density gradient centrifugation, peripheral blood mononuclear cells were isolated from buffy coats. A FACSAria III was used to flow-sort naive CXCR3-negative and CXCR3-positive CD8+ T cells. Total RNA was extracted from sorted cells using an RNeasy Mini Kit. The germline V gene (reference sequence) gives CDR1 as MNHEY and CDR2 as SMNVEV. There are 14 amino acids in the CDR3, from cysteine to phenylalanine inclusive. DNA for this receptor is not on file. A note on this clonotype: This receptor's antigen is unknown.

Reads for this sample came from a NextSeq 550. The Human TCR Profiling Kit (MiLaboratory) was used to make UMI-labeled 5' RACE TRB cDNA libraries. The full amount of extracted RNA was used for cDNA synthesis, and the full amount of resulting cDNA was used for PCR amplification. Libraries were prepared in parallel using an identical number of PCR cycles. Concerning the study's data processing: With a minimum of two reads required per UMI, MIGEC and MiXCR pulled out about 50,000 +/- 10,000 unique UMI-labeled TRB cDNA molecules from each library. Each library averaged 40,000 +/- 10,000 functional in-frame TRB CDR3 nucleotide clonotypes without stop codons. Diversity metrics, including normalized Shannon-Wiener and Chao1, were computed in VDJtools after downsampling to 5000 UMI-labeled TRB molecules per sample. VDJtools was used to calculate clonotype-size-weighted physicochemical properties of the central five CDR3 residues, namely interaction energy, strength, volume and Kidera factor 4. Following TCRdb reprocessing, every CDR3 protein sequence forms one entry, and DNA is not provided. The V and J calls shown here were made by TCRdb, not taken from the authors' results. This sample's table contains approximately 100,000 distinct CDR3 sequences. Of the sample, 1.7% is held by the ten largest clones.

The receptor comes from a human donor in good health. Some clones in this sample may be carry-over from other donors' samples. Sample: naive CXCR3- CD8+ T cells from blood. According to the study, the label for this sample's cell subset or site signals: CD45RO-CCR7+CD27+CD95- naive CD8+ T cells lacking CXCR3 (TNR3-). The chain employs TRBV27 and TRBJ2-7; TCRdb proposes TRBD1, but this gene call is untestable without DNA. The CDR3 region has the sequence CASGPGTESLEQYF.